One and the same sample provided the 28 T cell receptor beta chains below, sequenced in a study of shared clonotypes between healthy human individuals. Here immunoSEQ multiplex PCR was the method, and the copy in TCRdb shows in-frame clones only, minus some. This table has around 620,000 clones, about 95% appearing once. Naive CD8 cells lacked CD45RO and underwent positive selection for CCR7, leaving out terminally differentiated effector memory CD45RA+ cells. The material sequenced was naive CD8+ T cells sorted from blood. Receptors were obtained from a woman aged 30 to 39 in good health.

The CDR3: CASSQDSLSTDTQYF. In DNA form, the CDR3 reads TGTGCCAGCAGCCAAGATTCACTTAGCACAGATACGCAGTATTTT. The chain employs TRBV4-2 and TRBJ2-3; D not resolved. The CDR3 covers 15 residues. Looked up from germline, CDR1 is LGHNA and CDR2 is YNFKEQ. The V and J ends lost 0 bases and 0 bases respectively, with 7 bases between them.

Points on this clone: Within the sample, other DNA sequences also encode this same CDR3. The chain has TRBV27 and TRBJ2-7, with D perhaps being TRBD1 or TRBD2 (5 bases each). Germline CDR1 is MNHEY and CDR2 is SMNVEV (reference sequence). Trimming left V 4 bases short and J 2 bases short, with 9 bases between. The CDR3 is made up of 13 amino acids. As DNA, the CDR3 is TGTGCCAGCAGTTACGGGACCACCTACGAGCAGTACTTC. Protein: CASSYGTTYEQYF.

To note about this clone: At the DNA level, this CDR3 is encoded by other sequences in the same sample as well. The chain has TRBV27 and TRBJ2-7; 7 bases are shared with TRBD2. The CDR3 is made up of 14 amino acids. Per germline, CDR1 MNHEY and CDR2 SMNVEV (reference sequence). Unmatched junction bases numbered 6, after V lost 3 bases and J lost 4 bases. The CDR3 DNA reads TGTGCCAGCAGTTTGGCGGCGGGAGTGTACGAGCAGTACTTC. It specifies CASSLAAGVYEQYF.

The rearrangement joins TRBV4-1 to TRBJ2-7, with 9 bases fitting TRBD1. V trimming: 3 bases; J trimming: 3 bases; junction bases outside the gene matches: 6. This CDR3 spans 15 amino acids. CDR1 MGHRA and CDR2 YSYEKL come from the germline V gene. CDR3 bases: TGCGCCAGCAGCCACCCGGGACAGGGACTCTACGAGCAGTACTTC. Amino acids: CASSHPGQGLYEQYF.

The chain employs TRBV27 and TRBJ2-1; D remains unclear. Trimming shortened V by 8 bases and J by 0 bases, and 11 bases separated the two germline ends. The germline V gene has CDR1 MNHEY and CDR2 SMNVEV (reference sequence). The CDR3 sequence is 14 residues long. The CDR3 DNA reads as TGTGCCAGCGGCCTAGAGGCCTCCTACAATGAGCAGTTCTTC. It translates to CASGLEASYNEQFF.

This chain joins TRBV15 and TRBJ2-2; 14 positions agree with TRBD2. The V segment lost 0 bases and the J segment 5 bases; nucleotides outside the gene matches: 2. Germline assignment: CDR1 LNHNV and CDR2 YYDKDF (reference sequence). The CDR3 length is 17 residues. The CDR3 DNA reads TGTGCCACCAGCAGAGATCGGACTAGCGGGAGGACCGGGGAGCTGTTTTTT. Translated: CATSRDRTSGRTGELFF.

The CDR3 bases are TGTGCCAGCAGTTTGTTCGGCAGTATCAGCAATCAGCCCCAGCATTTT. Encoded protein: CASSLFGSISNQPQHF. V is TRBV28 and J is TRBJ1-5; D is uncertain. CDR1 is MDHEN and CDR2 is SYDVKM in the germline V gene. V lost 3 bases and J 1 base, leaving 13 bases between the germline ends. This CDR3 has 16 amino acids. Filled out from reference TRBV28 and TRBJ1-5, the complete variable domain reads DVKVTQSSRYLVKRTGEKVFLECVQDMDHENMFWYRQDPGLGLRLIYFSYDVKMKEKGDIPEGYSVSREKKERFSLILESASTNQTSMYLCASSLFGSISNQPQHFGDGTRLSIL.

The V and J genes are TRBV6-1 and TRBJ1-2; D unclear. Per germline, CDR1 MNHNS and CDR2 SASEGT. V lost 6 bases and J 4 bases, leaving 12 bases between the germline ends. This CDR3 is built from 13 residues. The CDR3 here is CASSRSRSYGYTF. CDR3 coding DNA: TGTGCCAGCAGCCGATCAAGAAGCTATGGCTACACCTTC.

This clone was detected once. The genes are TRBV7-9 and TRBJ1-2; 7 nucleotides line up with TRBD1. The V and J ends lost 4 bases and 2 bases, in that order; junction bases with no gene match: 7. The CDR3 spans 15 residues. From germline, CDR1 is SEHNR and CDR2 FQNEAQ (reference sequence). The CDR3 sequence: CASSSPDRTNYGYTF. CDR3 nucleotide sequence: TGTGCCAGCAGCTCCCCGGACAGGACCAACTATGGCTACACCTTC. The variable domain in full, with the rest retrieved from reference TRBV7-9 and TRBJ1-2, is DTGVSQNPRHKITKRGQNVTFRCDPISEHNRLYWYRQTLGQGPEFLTYFQNEAQLEKSRLLSDRFSAERPKGSFSTLEIQRTEQGDSAMYLCASSSPDRTNYGYTFGSGTRLTVV.

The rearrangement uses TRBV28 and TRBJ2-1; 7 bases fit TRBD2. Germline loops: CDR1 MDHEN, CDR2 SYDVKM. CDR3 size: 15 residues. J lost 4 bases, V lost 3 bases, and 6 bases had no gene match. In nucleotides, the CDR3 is TGTGCCAGCAGTTTGCTGGGGGGGGAGTACAATGAGCAGTTCTTC. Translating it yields CASSLLGGEYNEQFF. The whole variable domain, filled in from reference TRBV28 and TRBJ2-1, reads DVKVTQSSRYLVKRTGEKVFLECVQDMDHENMFWYRQDPGLGLRLIYFSYDVKMKEKGDIPEGYSVSREKKERFSLILESASTNQTSMYLCASSLLGGEYNEQFFGPGTRLTVL.

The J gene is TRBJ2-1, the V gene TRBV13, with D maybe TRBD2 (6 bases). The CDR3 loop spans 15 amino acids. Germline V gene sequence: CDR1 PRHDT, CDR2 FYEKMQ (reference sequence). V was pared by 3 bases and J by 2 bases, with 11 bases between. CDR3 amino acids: CASSFRLDPYNEQFF. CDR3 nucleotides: TGTGCCAGCAGCTTCCGACTAGATCCCTACAATGAGCAGTTCTTC.

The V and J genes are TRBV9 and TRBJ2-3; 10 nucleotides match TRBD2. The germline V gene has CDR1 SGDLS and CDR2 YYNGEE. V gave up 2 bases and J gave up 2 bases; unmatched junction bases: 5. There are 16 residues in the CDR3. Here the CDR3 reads CASSVSSGGATDTQYF. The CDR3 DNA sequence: TGTGCCAGCAGCGTGTCTAGCGGGGGAGCCACAGATACGCAGTATTTT.

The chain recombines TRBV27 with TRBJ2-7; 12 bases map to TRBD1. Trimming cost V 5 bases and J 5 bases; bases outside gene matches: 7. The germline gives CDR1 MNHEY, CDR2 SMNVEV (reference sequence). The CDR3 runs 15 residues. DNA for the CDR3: TGTGCCAGCAGTCCCGGGACAGGGGGCATCGACGAGCAGTACTTC. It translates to CASSPGTGGIDEQYF.

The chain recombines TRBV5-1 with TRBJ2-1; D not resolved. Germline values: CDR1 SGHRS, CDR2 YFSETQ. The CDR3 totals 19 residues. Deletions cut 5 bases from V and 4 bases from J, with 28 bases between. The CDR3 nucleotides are TGCGCCAGCAGGGAGAAAACGGGTGTCTATAGCTCGCCATACAATGAGCAGTTCTTC. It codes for CASREKTGVYSSPYNEQFF. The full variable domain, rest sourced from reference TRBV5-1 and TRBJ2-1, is KAGVTQTPRYLIKTRGQQVTLSCSPISGHRSVSWYQQTPGQGLQFLFEYFSETQRNKGNFPGRFSGRQFSNSRSEMNVSTLELGDSALYLCASREKTGVYSSPYNEQFFGPGTRLTVL.

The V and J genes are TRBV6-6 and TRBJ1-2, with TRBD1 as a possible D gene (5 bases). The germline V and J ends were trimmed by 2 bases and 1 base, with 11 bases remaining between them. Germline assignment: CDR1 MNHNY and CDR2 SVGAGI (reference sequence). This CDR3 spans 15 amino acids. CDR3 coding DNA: TGTGCCAGCAGTTACGGGGGGGGGAGTAACTATGGCTACACCTTC. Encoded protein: CASSYGGGSNYGYTF.

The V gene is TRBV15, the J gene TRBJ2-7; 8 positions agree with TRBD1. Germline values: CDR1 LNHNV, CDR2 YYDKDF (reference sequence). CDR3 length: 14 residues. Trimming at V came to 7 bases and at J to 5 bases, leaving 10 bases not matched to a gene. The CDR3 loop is CATKDRGNSDEQYF. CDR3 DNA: TGTGCCACCAAAGACAGGGGTAATAGCGACGAGCAGTACTTC.

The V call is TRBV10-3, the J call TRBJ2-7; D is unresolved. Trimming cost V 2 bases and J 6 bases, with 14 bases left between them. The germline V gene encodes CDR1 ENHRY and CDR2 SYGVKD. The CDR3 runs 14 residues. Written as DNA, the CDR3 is TGTGCCATCAGTGAGGGTTGGGGTGCAATCGAGCAGTACTTC. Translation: CAISEGWGAIEQYF.

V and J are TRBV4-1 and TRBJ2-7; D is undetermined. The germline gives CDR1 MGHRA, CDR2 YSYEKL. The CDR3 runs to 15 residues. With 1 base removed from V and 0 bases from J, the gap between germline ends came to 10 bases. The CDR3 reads CASSQVHQDSYEQYF. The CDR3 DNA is TGCGCCAGCAGCCAAGTCCACCAGGACTCCTACGAGCAGTACTTC.

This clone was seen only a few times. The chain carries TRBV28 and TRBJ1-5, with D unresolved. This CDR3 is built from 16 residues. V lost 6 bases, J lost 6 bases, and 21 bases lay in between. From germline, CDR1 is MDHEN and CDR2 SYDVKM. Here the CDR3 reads CASRQSPRYGSQPQHF. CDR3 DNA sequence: TGTGCCAGCAGACAAAGTCCACGATACGGCTCTCAGCCCCAGCATTTT.

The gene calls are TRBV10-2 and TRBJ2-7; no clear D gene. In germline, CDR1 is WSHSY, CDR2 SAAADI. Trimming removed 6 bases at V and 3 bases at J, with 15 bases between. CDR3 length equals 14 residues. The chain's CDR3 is CASRGSEHNYEQYF. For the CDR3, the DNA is TGCGCCAGCAGGGGGTCGGAGCACAACTACGAGCAGTACTTC.

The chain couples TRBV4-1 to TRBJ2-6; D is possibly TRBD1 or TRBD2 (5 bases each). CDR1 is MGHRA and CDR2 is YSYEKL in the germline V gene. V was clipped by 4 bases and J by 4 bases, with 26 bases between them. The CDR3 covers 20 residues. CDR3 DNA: TGCGCCAGCAGCCCTCCTGCCGGGGCCTCTCGGACCACGGGGGCCAACGTCCTGACTTTC. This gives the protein CASSPPAGASRTTGANVLTF.

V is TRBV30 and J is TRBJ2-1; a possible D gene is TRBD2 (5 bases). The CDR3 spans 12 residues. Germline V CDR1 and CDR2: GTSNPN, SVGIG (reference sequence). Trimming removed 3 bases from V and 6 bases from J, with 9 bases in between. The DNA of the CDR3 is TGTGCCTGGAGCGTTACTAGCAATGAGCAGTTCTTC. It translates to CAWSVTSNEQFF.

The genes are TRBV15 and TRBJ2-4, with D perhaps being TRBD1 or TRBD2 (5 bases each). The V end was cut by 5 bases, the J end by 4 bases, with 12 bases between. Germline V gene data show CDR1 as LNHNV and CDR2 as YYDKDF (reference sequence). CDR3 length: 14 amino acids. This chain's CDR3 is CATSPSREKNIQYF. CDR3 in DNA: TGTGCCACCAGCCCAAGCAGGGAGAAAAACATTCAGTACTTC.

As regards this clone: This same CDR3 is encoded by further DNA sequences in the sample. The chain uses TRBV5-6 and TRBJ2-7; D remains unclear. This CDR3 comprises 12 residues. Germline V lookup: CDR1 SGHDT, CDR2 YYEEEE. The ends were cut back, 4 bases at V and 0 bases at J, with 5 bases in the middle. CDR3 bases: TGTGCCAGCAGCATGAGCTCCTACGAGCAGTACTTC. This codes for CASSMSSYEQYF.

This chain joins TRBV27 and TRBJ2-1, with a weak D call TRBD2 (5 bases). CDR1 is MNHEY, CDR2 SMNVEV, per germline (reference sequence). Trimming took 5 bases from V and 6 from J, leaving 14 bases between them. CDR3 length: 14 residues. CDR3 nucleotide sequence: TGTGCCAGCAGTCTCATCGGAGGAAGCAATGAGCAGTTCTTC. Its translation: CASSLIGGSNEQFF.

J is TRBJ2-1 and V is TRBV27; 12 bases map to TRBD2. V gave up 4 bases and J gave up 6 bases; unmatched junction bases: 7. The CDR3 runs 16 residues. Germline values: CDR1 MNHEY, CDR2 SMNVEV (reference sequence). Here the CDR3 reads CASSSRLAGVVNEQFF. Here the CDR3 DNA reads TGTGCCAGCAGTTCCCGACTAGCGGGAGTGGTCAATGAGCAGTTCTTC.

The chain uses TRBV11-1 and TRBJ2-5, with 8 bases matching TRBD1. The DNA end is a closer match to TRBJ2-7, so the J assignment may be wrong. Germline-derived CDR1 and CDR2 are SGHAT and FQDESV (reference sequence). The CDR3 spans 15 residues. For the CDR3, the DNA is TGTGCCAGCAGCTCCGGGACAGGATCTTCCTACGAGCAGTACTTC. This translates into CASSSGTGSSYEQYF.

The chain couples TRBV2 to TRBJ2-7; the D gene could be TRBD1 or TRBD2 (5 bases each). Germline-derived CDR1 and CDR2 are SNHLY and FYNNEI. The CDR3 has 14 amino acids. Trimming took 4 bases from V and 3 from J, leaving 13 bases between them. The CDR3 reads CASSAGRWDYEQYF. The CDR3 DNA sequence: TGTGCCAGCAGTGCGGGACGGTGGGACTACGAGCAGTACTTC.